This T cell receptor (beta chain) was documented in a study of blood T cell repertoires in COVID-19. CDR1 is LGHNA and CDR2 is YNFKEQ in the germline V gene. This CDR3 contains 15 residues. Trimming cost V 8 bases and J 5 bases, with 18 bases left between them. Sequenced by immunoSEQ multiplex PCR; TCRdb stores in-frame clones only, minus some. Of over 85,000 clones in the sample, 75% to 85% are singletons; the top ten hold 20% to 25%. The sequence came from a man in his 60s with acute or convalescent COVID-19. The rearrangement joins TRBV4-2 to TRBJ1-4; D ambiguous. Sequencing input: peripheral blood. CDR3 in amino acids: CASSPGSGGNEKLFF. The CDR3, as DNA: TGTGCCAGCTCCCCCGGTTCGGGCGGGAATGAAAAACTGTTTTTT.